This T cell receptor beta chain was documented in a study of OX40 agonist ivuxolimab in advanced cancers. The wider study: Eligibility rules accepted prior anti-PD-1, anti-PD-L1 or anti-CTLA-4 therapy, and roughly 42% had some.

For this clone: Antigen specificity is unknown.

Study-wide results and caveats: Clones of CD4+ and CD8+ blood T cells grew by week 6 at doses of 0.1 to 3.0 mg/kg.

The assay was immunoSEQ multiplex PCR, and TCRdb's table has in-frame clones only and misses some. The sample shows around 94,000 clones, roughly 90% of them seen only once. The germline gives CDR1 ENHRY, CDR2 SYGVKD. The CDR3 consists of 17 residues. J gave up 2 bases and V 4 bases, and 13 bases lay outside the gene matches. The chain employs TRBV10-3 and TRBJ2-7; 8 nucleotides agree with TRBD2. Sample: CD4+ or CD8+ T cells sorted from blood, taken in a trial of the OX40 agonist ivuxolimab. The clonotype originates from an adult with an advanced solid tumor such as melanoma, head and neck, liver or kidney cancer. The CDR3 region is CAISAPRSGGSPYEQYF. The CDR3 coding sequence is TGTGCCATCAGTGCCCCCCGGAGCGGGGGCTCACCCTACGAGCAGTACTTC.